What follows are 32 T cell receptor beta chains derived from one specimen sequenced in a study of T cell changes during pregnancy in multiple sclerosis. Using immunoSEQ multiplex PCR, the repertoire was profiled, and TCRdb retains in-frame clones only, with some absent. The table has under 65,000 clones, roughly 93% seen once; the top ten hold around 4%. Sample: CD8+ T cells from peripheral blood mononuclear cells, taken in the second trimester of pregnancy. These receptors were taken from a female donor with multiple sclerosis, enrolled in a pregnancy study.

The V call is TRBV6-1, the J call TRBJ2-7, with D unresolved. The CDR3 contains 12 residues. With 2 bases removed from V and 3 bases from J, the gap between germline ends came to 5 bases. From germline, CDR1 is MNHNS and CDR2 SASEGT. The CDR3 protein is CASSEPFYEQYF. CDR3 nucleotides: TGTGCCAGCAGTGAACCCTTCTACGAGCAGTACTTC.

This clone was seen just once. DNA of the CDR3: TGTGCCAGCAGCTTAGAGGGGGGAGGGAGGGAGCAGTACTTC. Translated: CASSLEGGGREQYF. The chain links TRBV11-2 to TRBJ2-7, with TRBD2 matching 7 bases. Germline V CDR1 and CDR2: SGHAT, FQNNGV. Germline trimming cut 0 bases from V and 7 bases from J; bases unmatched to any gene: 6. The CDR3 spans 14 residues.

V gene TRBV29-1 combines with J gene TRBJ2-1, with D possibly TRBD1 on 5 matching bases. Germline-derived CDR1 and CDR2 are SQVTM and ANQGSEA. The CDR3 covers 17 residues. Trimming took 1 base from V and 4 from J, leaving 20 bases between them. CDR3 DNA: TGCAGCGTTGAAGGAATTCCAGGGAAAGGATTGTACAATGAGCAGTTCTTC. Residues: CSVEGIPGKGLYNEQFF.

The sample holds a few counts of this clone. The gene calls are TRBV7-9 and TRBJ1-2; D remains unclear. Trimming removed 0 bases from V and 6 bases from J, with 5 bases in between. The CDR3 has 12 residues. Germline loops: CDR1 SEHNR, CDR2 FQNEAQ (reference sequence). The CDR3 loop reads CASSLARNGYTF. The CDR3 DNA reads TGTGCCAGCAGCTTAGCCAGGAATGGCTACACCTTC.

The CDR3 is CASSLPGQGYYEQYF. The DNA of the CDR3 is TGTGCCAGCAGTTTACCGGGACAGGGATACTACGAGCAGTACTTC. J is TRBJ2-7 and V is TRBV27; 9 bases are shared with TRBD1. In germline, CDR1 is MNHEY, CDR2 SMNVEV (reference sequence). V lost 2 bases and J lost 3; bases outside the gene matches: 5. The CDR3 is 15 amino acids.

The chain has TRBV7-6 and TRBJ1-2; D might be TRBD1 (5 bases). The CDR3 spans 16 residues. The V and J ends lost 5 bases and 4 bases respectively, with 20 bases between them. Germline V gene data show CDR1 as SGHVS and CDR2 as FNYEAQ. DNA of the CDR3: TGTGCCAGCAGCCCCGAGCCGGGGGGAAGAAGCTATGGCTACACCTTC. Its translation: CASSPEPGGRSYGYTF. Based on the CDR3 plus reference TRBV7-6 and TRBJ1-2, the full variable domain is GAGVSQSPRYKVTKRGQDVALRCDPISGHVSLYWYRQALGQGPEFLTYFNYEAQQDKSGLPNDRFSAERPEGSISTLTIQRTEQRDSAMYRCASSPEPGGRSYGYTFGSGTRLTVV.

The chain couples TRBV11-2 to TRBJ1-1; the D is unclear. This CDR3 has 15 residues. The germline V and J ends were trimmed by 0 bases and 8 bases, with 16 bases remaining between them. Germline V gene sequence: CDR1 SGHAT, CDR2 FQNNGV. The CDR3 sequence is CASSLDTVVQTEAFF. The CDR3 DNA follows: TGTGCCAGCAGCTTAGACACAGTGGTTCAAACGGAAGCTTTCTTT.

The CDR3: CASSPGQGLPQETQYF. The CDR3 DNA is TGCGCCAGCAGCCCTGGTCAGGGACTCCCCCAAGAGACCCAGTACTTC. The V and J genes are TRBV5-1 and TRBJ2-5, with D maybe TRBD2 (6 bases). The length of the CDR3 is 16 residues. Trimming shortened V by 4 bases and J by 1 base, and 17 bases separated the two germline ends. Germline values: CDR1 SGHRS, CDR2 YFSETQ. Supplemented by reference TRBV5-1 and TRBJ2-5, the full variable domain reads KAGVTQTPRYLIKTRGQQVTLSCSPISGHRSVSWYQQTPGQGLQFLFEYFSETQRNKGNFPGRFSGRQFSNSRSEMNVSTLELGDSALYLCASSPGQGLPQETQYFGPGTRLLVL.

The chain carries TRBV11-2 and TRBJ2-3; 7 bases are a match to TRBD1. The V segment lost 6 bases and the J segment 1 base; nucleotides outside the gene matches: 7. Germline V gene data show CDR1 as SGHAT and CDR2 as FQNNGV. The CDR3 totals 15 residues. The CDR3 protein is CASRSDREGTDTQYF. The CDR3 DNA follows: TGTGCCAGCAGATCTGACAGGGAAGGCACAGATACGCAGTATTTT. Filled out from reference TRBV11-2 and TRBJ2-3, the complete variable domain reads EAGVAQSPRYKIIEKRQSVAFWCNPISGHATLYWYQQILGQGPKLLIQFQNNGVVDDSQLPKDRFSAERLKGVDSTLKIQPAKLEDSAVYLCASRSDREGTDTQYFGPGTRLTVL.

V is TRBV7-9 and J is TRBJ1-1; 9 nucleotides match TRBD1. V lost 5 bases, J lost 5 bases, and 6 bases stayed unmatched. CDR1 and CDR2 (germline): SEHNR, FQNEAQ (reference sequence). This CDR3 contains 14 residues. The CDR3 sequence: CASSPGTGMTEAFF. In DNA, the CDR3 is TGTGCCAGCAGCCCGGGGACAGGGATGACTGAAGCTTTCTTT.

This chain uses TRBV4-2 with TRBJ2-1, with 10 bases lining up with TRBD1. Germline V lookup: CDR1 LGHNA, CDR2 YNFKEQ. This CDR3 comprises 12 residues. The ends lost 4 bases at V and 14 bases at J; junction bases unmatched: 5. The DNA for the CDR3 is TGTGCCAGCAGCCTTGGGACAGGGGAAGAGTTCTTC. Protein sequence: CASSLGTGEEFF.

This chain uses TRBV28 with TRBJ2-7; a weak D match, TRBD2 (6 bases). This CDR3 has 15 amino acids. Germline CDR1 reads MDHEN; CDR2 reads SYDVKM. V was trimmed by 5 bases and J by 2 bases, leaving 16 bases between them. The CDR3 here is CASSPPGLTTYEQYF. The CDR3 coding sequence is TGTGCCAGCAGTCCCCCTGGACTAACTACCTACGAGCAGTACTTC.

CDR3 DNA sequence: TGTGCCAGCAGCTTCGGGGGTCCCTACGAGCAGTACTTC. Translating it yields CASSFGGPYEQYF. The gene calls are TRBV11-1 and TRBJ2-7; weak D call: TRBD2 (6 bases). V was pared by 3 bases and J by 2 bases, with 8 bases between. The germline V gene encodes CDR1 SGHAT and CDR2 FQDESV (reference sequence). The CDR3 loop spans 13 amino acids.

This clone was recorded once. The chain carries TRBV4-1 and TRBJ2-5; 15 bases are shared with TRBD2. This CDR3 contains 19 residues. Germline lookup yields CDR1 MGHRA and CDR2 YSYEKL. The J segment lost 0 bases and the V segment lost 3 bases, leaving 8 bases of the junction unmatched. The CDR3 nucleotides are TGCGCCAGCAGCCAGGCGGGACTAGCGGGGGGATCGTACCAAGAGACCCAGTACTTC. Encoded protein: CASSQAGLAGGSYQETQYF.

CDR3 bases: TGTGCCAGCAGCTTGGGTCCGGGACTCTACAATGAGCAGTTCTTC. Its translation: CASSLGPGLYNEQFF. V usage is TRBV5-6 and J usage is TRBJ2-1; a possible D gene is TRBD2 (6 bases). The V and J ends lost 0 bases and 3 bases respectively, with 10 bases between them. Germline V gene sequence: CDR1 SGHDT, CDR2 YYEEEE. The CDR3 has 15 amino acids.

The rearrangement joins TRBV7-3 to TRBJ2-3, with a possible D match to TRBD2 (6 bases). Germline V lookup: CDR1 SGHTA, CDR2 FQGTGA. There are 14 residues in the CDR3. The V gene lost 5 bases and the J gene lost 6 bases, with 15 bases spanning the gap. The CDR3 DNA reads TGTGCCAGCAGCCCGGGCAACAGCGGGGATACGCAGTATTTT. As protein: CASSPGNSGDTQYF. Based on the CDR3 plus reference TRBV7-3 and TRBJ2-3, the full variable domain is GAGVSQTPSNKVTEKGKYVELRCDPISGHTALYWYRQSLGQGPEFLIYFQGTGAADDSGLPNDRFFAVRPEGSVSTLKIQRTERGDSAVYLCASSPGNSGDTQYFGPGTRLTVL.

Note on this clone: The same CDR3 is also encoded by other DNA sequences in this sample. The J gene is TRBJ1-5, the V gene TRBV28; maybe TRBD1 (5 bases). The CDR3 extends over 13 amino acids. The germline V gene encodes CDR1 MDHEN and CDR2 SYDVKM. V lost 5 bases to trimming and J lost 2 bases, with 7 bases between them. CDR3 in amino acids: CASSETGNQPQHF. The CDR3 DNA follows: TGTGCCAGCAGTGAGACAGGCAATCAGCCCCAGCATTTT.

This chain joins TRBV9 and TRBJ1-2, with 8 bases fitting TRBD1. CDR1 and CDR2 (germline): SGDLS, YYNGEE. Trimming took 0 bases from V and 5 from J; bases not matched to a gene: 6. CDR3 size: 15 residues. The CDR3 bases are TGTGCCAGCAGCGTAGGTAGGGACAGGCCTTATGGCTACACCTTC. It encodes CASSVGRDRPYGYTF.

The rearrangement joins TRBV9 to TRBJ2-2, with D possibly TRBD2 on 6 matching bases. Trimming took 3 bases from V and 3 from J, leaving 6 bases between them. CDR1 SGDLS and CDR2 YYNGEE come from the germline V gene. This CDR3 region has 13 residues. CDR3: CASSAGDTGELFF. In nucleotides, the CDR3 is TGTGCCAGCAGCGCGGGAGACACCGGGGAGCTGTTTTTT.

The V and J genes are TRBV9 and TRBJ2-7, with TRBD1 as a possible D gene (7 bases). Germline loops: CDR1 SGDLS, CDR2 YYNGEE. This CDR3 has 16 residues. V dropped 0 bases and J dropped 2 bases, with 15 bases sitting between them. Written as DNA, the CDR3 is TGTGCCAGCAGCGTAGACGGGCAGGGGGGTACCTACGAGCAGTACTTC. Its protein is CASSVDGQGGTYEQYF.

The chain links TRBV18 to TRBJ1-5, with 7 bases that match TRBD1. Germline V lookup: CDR1 KGHSH, CDR2 LQKENI. CDR3 size: 14 residues. Losses at the gene ends were 2 bases for V and 6 bases for J; bases not matched to a gene: 4. The CDR3 DNA reads TGTGCCAGCTCACCAGAGGGGGCCAGTCAGCCCCAGCATTTT. It yields the protein CASSPEGASQPQHF.

As DNA, the CDR3 is TGTGCCAGCAGCTTTGGGACTAGCGGGGGGATTAATGAGCAGTTCTTC. As protein: CASSFGTSGGINEQFF. This chain uses TRBV13 with TRBJ2-1, with 15 nucleotides matching TRBD2. Germline CDR1 and CDR2: PRHDT and FYEKMQ (reference sequence). This CDR3 is 16 amino acids long. Trimming took 3 bases from V and 7 from J; bases not matched to a gene: 4. The full variable domain, its missing parts supplied by reference TRBV13 and TRBJ2-1, is AAGVIQSPRHLIKEKRETATLKCYPIPRHDTVYWYQQGPGQDPQFLISFYEKMQSDKGSIPDRFSAQQFSDYHSELNMSSLELGDSALYFCASSFGTSGGINEQFFGPGTRLTVL.

This clone was observed a few times. CDR3 region: CASTGGDYNEQFF. CDR3 bases: TGTGCCAGCACCGGGGGGGACTACAATGAGCAGTTCTTC. The chain employs TRBV6-5 and TRBJ2-1; TRBD2 matches at 8 bases. The germline CDR1 and CDR2 sequences are MNHEY and SVGAGI. The CDR3 sequence is 13 residues long. V shed 7 bases and J 3 bases; nucleotides not matched to a gene: 2.

This rearrangement joins TRBV7-9 to TRBJ2-1, with D maybe TRBD2 (5 bases). The CDR3 runs 15 residues. Germline assignment: CDR1 SEHNR and CDR2 FQNEAQ (reference sequence). The germline V and J ends were trimmed by 3 bases and 1 base, with 10 bases remaining between them. The CDR3 DNA follows: TGTGCCAGCAGCTTTAGCGATCCGTCCTACAATGAGCAGTTCTTC. Translation: CASSFSDPSYNEQFF.

The sample holds one count of this clone. This chain links TRBV7-3 with TRBJ2-5; 7 nucleotides align to TRBD1. The V gene's germline CDR1 is SGHTA and CDR2 FQGTGA. The CDR3 runs to 13 residues. Trimming cost V 2 bases and J 5 bases; bases outside gene matches: 2. The CDR3 sequence: CASSLFRGETQYF. CDR3 nucleotide sequence: TGTGCCAGCAGCTTATTCAGGGGGGAGACCCAGTACTTC.

CDR3 loop: CASSLRGGQPQHF. The CDR3 coding sequence is TGTGCCAGCAGCCTAAGAGGGGGACAGCCCCAGCATTTT. The gene calls are TRBV14 and TRBJ1-5; a possible D gene is TRBD1 (6 bases). There are 13 residues in the CDR3. The V gene's germline CDR1 is SGHDN and CDR2 FVKESK. Trimming removed 4 bases from V and 7 bases from J, with 11 bases in between. Filled out from reference TRBV14 and TRBJ1-5, the complete variable domain reads EAGVTQFPSHSVIEKGQTVTLRCDPISGHDNLYWYRRVMGKEIKFLLHFVKESKQDESGMPNNRFLAERTGGTYSTLKVQPAELEDSGVYFCASSLRGGQPQHFGDGTRLSIL.

This chain links TRBV28 with TRBJ1-2; D ambiguous. This CDR3 has 14 amino acids. With 2 bases removed from V and 4 bases from J, the gap between germline ends came to 11 bases. Germline lookup yields CDR1 MDHEN and CDR2 SYDVKM. CDR3 DNA sequence: TGTGCCAGCAGTTTAGCCCACAGTCCCTATGGCTACACCTTC. Its translation is CASSLAHSPYGYTF.

J is TRBJ1-5 and V is TRBV5-5; maybe TRBD1 (5 bases). CDR3 length equals 15 residues. CDR1 is SGHKS, CDR2 YYEKEE, per germline (reference sequence). V dropped 5 bases and J dropped 2 bases, with 14 bases sitting between them. DNA of the CDR3: TGTGCCAGCAGTTACGGGACGGGAGGCAATCAGCCCCAGCATTTT. This codes for CASSYGTGGNQPQHF.

This clone came up once. The chain combines TRBV2 with TRBJ2-5, with 7 bases that match TRBD1. The DNA end favors TRBJ2-7, so the J call may be wrong. This CDR3 spans 14 amino acids. In germline, CDR1 is SNHLY, CDR2 FYNNEI. The CDR3 DNA reads as TGTGCCAGCAGTGCTACACAGGGGCGACACGAGCAGTACTTC. Protein product: CASSATQGRHEQYF.

The V and J genes are TRBV5-5 and TRBJ2-6; TRBD1 matches 10 bases. The CDR3 totals 17 residues. Germline-derived CDR1 and CDR2 are SGHKS and YYEKEE (reference sequence). V lost 4 bases to trimming and J lost 4 bases; unmatched junction nucleotides: 8. The CDR3 loop is CASSTPDRGFGANVLTF. The CDR3 DNA sequence: TGTGCCAGCAGCACCCCGGACAGGGGGTTCGGGGCCAACGTCCTGACTTTC.

The chain carries TRBV5-1 and TRBJ1-4, with 7 bases lining up with TRBD1. The germline V gene has CDR1 SGHRS and CDR2 YFSETQ. This CDR3 has 17 amino acids. After removal of 4 bases from V and 0 bases from J, the junction contained 9 bases not matched to a gene. This CDR3 reads CASSGGTDDPTNEKLFF. In nucleotides, the CDR3 is TGCGCCAGCAGCGGGGGGACAGATGACCCAACTAATGAAAAACTGTTTTTT. The whole variable domain, filled in from reference TRBV5-1 and TRBJ1-4, reads KAGVTQTPRYLIKTRGQQVTLSCSPISGHRSVSWYQQTPGQGLQFLFEYFSETQRNKGNFPGRFSGRQFSNSRSEMNVSTLELGDSALYLCASSGGTDDPTNEKLFFGSGTQLSVL.

The chain combines TRBV25-1 with TRBJ2-7; a possible D gene is TRBD1 (6 bases). This CDR3 is 13 amino acids long. V was pared by 3 bases and J by 2 bases, with 8 bases between. Germline V gene sequence: CDR1 MGHDK, CDR2 SYGVNS. CDR3 region: CASSDRGTYEQYF. The CDR3 DNA is TGTGCCAGCAGTGACAGGGGAACCTACGAGCAGTACTTC.